The TCR beta chain under discussion was sequenced for a study of technical replicates of blood from a handful of donors. The germline V gene encodes CDR1 SGHAT and CDR2 FQNNGV. The CDR3 contains 14 residues. The V gene lost 1 base and the J gene lost 4 bases, with 8 bases spanning the gap. Produced via immunoSEQ multiplex PCR; TCRdb's table is partial and in-frame only. The sample yields tens of thousands of clones, roughly 90% seen once. This TCR derives from a human donor in good health. Some clones in this sample may be carry-over from other donors' samples. Sequencing was done on a sample of PBMCs. The J gene is TRBJ1-3, the V gene TRBV11-2; D not certain. The CDR3 loop is CASSLAGPGNTIYF. CDR3 bases: TGTGCCAGCAGCTTAGCAGGTCCAGGAAACACCATATATTTT.